Listed here are 18 T cell receptor beta chains from one sample, sequenced in a study of CD8 T cells in ankylosing spondylitis. TCRdb used MiXCR to reprocess the 5' RACE reads, holding one entry per CDR3 protein. Among 150,000 to 200,000 distinct CDR3 sequences listed, 15% to 20% were seen once. The sequenced sample consisted of blood, either unsorted or a sorted T cell fraction (not recorded which). All receptors derive from a male donor with ankylosing spondylitis or in good health (not recorded which).

As to this clonotype: A much larger clone differs by one base, so this may be a read error. The chain joins TRBV20-1 to TRBJ2-1; D gene uncertain. The CDR3 has 12 amino acids. Germline values: CDR1 DFQATT, CDR2 SNEGSKA (reference sequence). Trimming shortened V by 1 base and J by 6 bases, and 7 bases separated the two germline ends. This chain's CDR3 is CSARALLNEQFF. Here the CDR3 DNA reads TGCAGTGCTAGAGCCTTGCTCAATGAGCAGTTCTTC.

The rearrangement links TRBV12-3 or TRBV12-4 to TRBJ1-5, with a tentative D call TRBD1 (6 bases). The V and J ends lost 4 bases and 3 bases respectively, with 7 bases between them. This CDR3 has 13 amino acids. CDR3 residues: CASSWGPNQPQHF. CDR3 bases: TGTGCCAGCAGTTGGGGGCCCAATCAGCCCCAGCATTTT.

This chain uses TRBV18 with TRBJ1-2; D not certain. Per germline, CDR1 KGHSH and CDR2 LQKENI. The CDR3 length is 12 residues. V was shortened by 2 bases and J by 5 bases, with 6 bases between the two germline ends. The CDR3 coding sequence is TGTGCCAGCTCACCATCGGGTTATGGCTACACCTTC. Translation: CASSPSGYGYTF.

The rearrangement uses TRBV28 and TRBJ2-7; D gene uncertain. This CDR3 spans 14 amino acids. The V gene's germline CDR1 is MDHEN and CDR2 SYDVKM. Deletions cut 11 bases from V and 5 bases from J, with 22 bases between. CDR3 in DNA: TGTGCCGGATTTATAAACTTGGGATTCCACGAGCAGTACTTC. Translated: CAGFINLGFHEQYF.

The rearrangement uses TRBV5-5 and TRBJ1-1, with D possibly matching TRBD1 (5 bases). Germline V CDR1 and CDR2: SGHKS, YYEKEE (reference sequence). The CDR3 is made up of 15 amino acids. With 3 bases removed from V and 0 bases from J, the gap between germline ends came to 12 bases. CDR3 in DNA: TGTGCCAGCAGCTGGGGGGAGGGCCTGAACACTGAAGCTTTCTTT. Amino acid sequence: CASSWGEGLNTEAFF.

There are many counts of this clonotype. In nucleotides, the CDR3 is TGCGCCAGCAGCCAAGATCTTGGGGGACCCACCGGGGAGCTGTTTTTT. Translation gives CASSQDLGGPTGELFF. The chain carries TRBV4-1 and TRBJ2-2; D may match TRBD1 or TRBD2 (5 bases each). Germline CDR1 is MGHRA and CDR2 is YSYEKL. The CDR3 spans 16 residues. V gave up 0 bases and J gave up 4 bases, with 12 bases separating them.

This clonotype occurred many times. V is TRBV15 and J is TRBJ2-3; TRBD2 might be the D (5 bases). The V end lost 7 bases, the J end lost 0 bases, and 17 bases lay between the germline ends. Germline loops: CDR1 LNHNV, CDR2 YYDKDF (reference sequence). The CDR3 is made up of 16 amino acids. DNA for the CDR3: TGTGCCACCACGGAGGACTTAGGACGGAGCACAGATACGCAGTATTTT. Translated, it gives CATTEDLGRSTDTQYF.

The chain employs TRBV13 and TRBJ2-1; 9 bases are shared with TRBD2. The junction had 10 bases not matched to a gene; V was cut back by 5 bases and J by 8 bases. The CDR3 extends over 15 amino acids. Germline V gene lookup returns CDR1 PRHDT and CDR2 FYEKMQ (reference sequence). The DNA for the CDR3 is TGTGCCAGCAGCACGGGACTAGCCCACTCCCATGAGCAGTTCTTC. This gives the protein CASSTGLAHSHEQFF.

The sample holds many counts of this clonotype. The V call is TRBV7-9, the J call TRBJ2-7; D is ambiguous. This CDR3 contains 13 residues. Per the germline V gene, CDR1 is SEHNR and CDR2 is FQNEAQ (reference sequence). V was cut by 1 base and J by 4 bases, with 8 bases left in between. The DNA for the CDR3 is TGTGCCAGCAGCTTAGATGTGTGGTACGAGCAGTACTTC. It codes for CASSLDVWYEQYF.

Turning to this clonotype: A much more abundant neighbour one base away suggests this may be a read error. This chain links TRBV28 with TRBJ2-3; 8 positions match TRBD2. The CDR3 has 15 amino acids. The germline V gene has CDR1 MDHEN and CDR2 SYDVKM. The CDR3 here is CASSLWTSSTDTRYF. For the CDR3, the DNA is TGTGCCAGCAGTTTGTGGACTAGCAGCACAGATACGCGGTATTTT.

This clonotype has just a few counts. CDR3 residues: CASSQEVWGYPTGELFF. The DNA of the CDR3 is TGTGCCAGCAGCCAAGAGGTCTGGGGTTACCCCACCGGGGAGCTGTTTTTT. The rearrangement links TRBV4-2 to TRBJ2-2; D not resolved. V lost 0 bases to trimming and J lost 4 bases, with 15 bases between them. The CDR3 has 17 amino acids. CDR1 and CDR2 from the germline V gene are LGHNA and YNFKEQ.

This clonotype came up a few times. This sequence joins TRBV27 and TRBJ2-1, with D possibly being TRBD2 (5 bases). V was pared by 4 bases and J by 3 bases, with 10 bases between. The CDR3 has 14 residues. Germline assignment: CDR1 MNHEY and CDR2 SMNVEV (reference sequence). The CDR3 spells CASSWVSDYNEQFF. CDR3 DNA sequence: TGTGCCAGCAGTTGGGTTAGCGACTACAATGAGCAGTTCTTC.

This clonotype was counted between two and nine times. This chain joins TRBV28 and TRBJ1-3, with D unresolved. The germline gives CDR1 MDHEN, CDR2 SYDVKM. The V end lost 5 bases, the J end lost 7 bases, and 18 bases lay between the germline ends. The CDR3 consists of 15 residues. The CDR3 DNA follows: TGTGCCAGCAGTGTCCCCAGTGACCCGAGGAACACCATATATTTT. As protein: CASSVPSDPRNTIYF.

Only a few counts were recorded for this clonotype. This chain links TRBV7-1 with TRBJ2-7; D possibly uses TRBD1 or TRBD2 (5 bases each). TRBV7-1 is annotated as an ORF whose role is uncertain. Trimming took off 3 bases at V and 5 bases at J, with 11 bases between the two ends. CDR3 size: 13 residues. Here the CDR3 DNA reads TGTGCCAGCAGCTCCCGTCCGGGACACGAGCAGTACTTC. Protein sequence: CASSSRPGHEQYF.

There are a few counts of this clonotype. The genes are TRBV5-1 and TRBJ2-2; D is uncertain. The CDR3 has 12 residues. V lost 4 bases, J lost 6 bases, and 7 bases lay in between. CDR1 SGHRS and CDR2 YFSETQ come from the germline V gene. The CDR3 nucleotides are TGCGCCAGCAGCCCCCGGCCCGGGGAGCTGTTTTTT. The encoded protein is CASSPRPGELFF. The complete variable domain, with remaining parts taken from reference TRBV5-1 and TRBJ2-2, reads KAGVTQTPRYLIKTRGQQVTLSCSPISGHRSVSWYQQTPGQGLQFLFEYFSETQRNKGNFPGRFSGRQFSNSRSEMNVSTLELGDSALYLCASSPRPGELFFGEGSRLTVL.

The chain carries TRBV10-3 and TRBJ2-7; unclear D gene. The CDR3 runs 13 residues. V lost 8 bases, J lost 2 bases, and 13 bases lay in between. Per germline, CDR1 ENHRY and CDR2 SYGVKD. The CDR3 nucleotides read TGTGCCATCGCTCAGAAGCAAACCTACGAGCAGTACTTC. Translated: CAIAQKQTYEQYF.

This clonotype was recorded at least ten times. The CDR3 here is CASSLALRGEQFF. The CDR3 DNA follows: TGTGCCAGCAGCTTAGCGCTAAGGGGTGAGCAGTTCTTC. The rearrangement joins TRBV7-2 to TRBJ2-1; possible D gene TRBD1, 5 bases. Germline V gene data show CDR1 as SGHTA and CDR2 as FQGNSA. Deletions cut 0 bases from V and 9 bases from J, with 9 bases between. This CDR3 contains 13 residues.

This clonotype was detected only a few times. CDR3 residues: CASSLARVVVGYEQYF. The CDR3 DNA reads TGTGCCAGCAGCTTAGCGCGGGTCGTCGTAGGCTACGAGCAGTACTTC. The chain couples TRBV7-8 to TRBJ2-7; D might be TRBD2 (5 bases). The germline V gene encodes CDR1 SGHVS and CDR2 FQNEAQ. Trimming took 0 bases from V and 3 from J, leaving 15 bases between them. The length of the CDR3 is 16 residues.